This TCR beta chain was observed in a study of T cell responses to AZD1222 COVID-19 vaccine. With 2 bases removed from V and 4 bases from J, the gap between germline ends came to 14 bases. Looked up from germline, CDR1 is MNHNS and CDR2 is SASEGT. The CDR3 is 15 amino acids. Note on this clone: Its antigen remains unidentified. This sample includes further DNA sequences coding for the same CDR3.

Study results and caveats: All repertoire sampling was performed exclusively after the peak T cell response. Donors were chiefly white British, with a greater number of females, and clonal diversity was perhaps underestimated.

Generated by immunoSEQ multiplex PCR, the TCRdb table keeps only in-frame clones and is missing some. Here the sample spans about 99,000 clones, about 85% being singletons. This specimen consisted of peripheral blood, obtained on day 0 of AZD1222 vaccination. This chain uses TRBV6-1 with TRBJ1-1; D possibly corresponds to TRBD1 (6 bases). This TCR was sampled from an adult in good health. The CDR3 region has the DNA TGTGCCAGCAGTGAAAGGGGGGGGCTGGGCACTGAAGCTTTCTTT. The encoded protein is CASSERGGLGTEAFF.